This TCR beta chain was sequenced for a study of T cells after yellow fever vaccination. Broader study findings: Though it reached lower strength, the secondary response hit its peak faster, day 5 versus 15. Among primary-vaccination clones, most reappeared after the booster, at 95% to 96% for CD4 and around 91% for CD8.

TCRdb reanalysed the 5' RACE reads using MiXCR and keeps one entry per CDR3 protein. The sample lists 70,000 or so distinct CDR3 sequences; around 7% were seen once. In germline, CDR1 is SGHTA, CDR2 FQGNSA. The CDR3 contains 14 residues. V dropped 4 bases and J dropped 8 bases, with 14 bases sitting between them. As to this clonotype: What it binds is unknown.

This chain connects TRBV7-2 to TRBJ2-2; D remains unclear. Source: CD8+ T cells sorted from PBMCs, taken around 10 days after the first yellow fever vaccination. This receptor was obtained from a man in his late teens or twenties who received the YFV17D yellow fever vaccine. The CDR3: CASSSPVLPGELFF. The DNA for the CDR3 is TGTGCCAGCAGCTCCCCAGTCCTACCAGGGGAGCTGTTTTTT.